This is a list of T cell receptor beta chains from one sample in a study of blood T cell repertoires in COVID-19. Libraries were prepared by immunoSEQ multiplex PCR; TCRdb keeps only in-frame clonotypes and omits some of them. In the table there are 200,000 to 250,000 clones, about 88% of which are singletons. The sequenced sample consisted of peripheral blood. The receptors come from an older woman with active or convalescent COVID-19. CDR3s include the opening cysteine and the closing phenylalanine or tryptophan. A D gene is named only where the DNA matches it firmly. Size is stated for part of the rows, as once, few or many counts, or as a class when the clone is expanded.

abundance: NA; v_gene: TRBV5-1; j_gene: TRBJ2-2; d_gene: TRBD1; CDR3nt: TGCGCCAGCAGCGAACAGGGGGCTTGGACCGGGGAGCTGTTTTTT; CDR3aa: CASSEQGAWTGELFF
abundance: NA; v_gene: TRBV7-8; j_gene: TRBJ2-7; d_gene: TRBD2; CDR3nt: TGTGCCAGCAGCTCGTTCTCGGGGGGATTCTACGAGCAGTACTTC; CDR3aa: CASSSFSGGFYEQYF
abundance: few; v_gene: TRBV7-9; j_gene: TRBJ1-5; d_gene: TRBD1; CDR3nt: TGTGCCAGCAGCTTGACAGGGTCATATAGCAATCAGCCCCAGCATTTT; CDR3aa: CASSLTGSYSNQPQHF
abundance: NA; v_gene: TRBV19; j_gene: TRBJ1-5; d_gene: NA; CDR3nt: TGTGCCAGTACCCCCAGGCAGGGCAATCAGCCCCAGCATTTT; CDR3aa: CASTPRQGNQPQHF
abundance: NA; v_gene: TRBV7-2; j_gene: TRBJ1-2; d_gene: TRBD1; CDR3nt: TGTGCCAGCAGCATTCAGGGGGCGAATGGCTACACCTTC; CDR3aa: CASSIQGANGYTF
abundance: NA; v_gene: TRBV27; j_gene: TRBJ1-4; d_gene: NA; CDR3nt: TGTGCCAGCAGACCAAACAGCCAGGGCCTTAATGAAAAACTGTTTTTT; CDR3aa: CASRPNSQGLNEKLFF
abundance: NA; v_gene: TRBV2; j_gene: TRBJ1-4; d_gene: NA; CDR3nt: TGTGCCAGCAGTGAAAGGGGAAAACTGTTTTTT; CDR3aa: CASSERGKLFF
abundance: NA; v_gene: TRBV18; j_gene: TRBJ1-1; d_gene: TRBD1; CDR3nt: TGTGCCAGCTCACCGTATCAGGGGGCTTCGCTCATGAACACTGAAGCTTTCTTT; CDR3aa: CASSPYQGASLMNTEAFF
abundance: NA; v_gene: TRBV19; j_gene: TRBJ2-5; d_gene: NA; CDR3nt: TGTGCCAGTAGTATAAGTAATACGGGAGAGACCCAGTACTTC; CDR3aa: CASSISNTGETQYF
abundance: NA; v_gene: TRBV14; j_gene: TRBJ2-1; d_gene: NA; CDR3nt: TGTGCCAGCAGCCAAGATGGGGCGTTCGATGAGCAGTTCTTC; CDR3aa: CASSQDGAFDEQFF
abundance: NA; v_gene: TRBV5-1; j_gene: TRBJ2-5; d_gene: NA; CDR3nt: TGCGCCAGCAGCTTCACCAGGGCAGAGACCCAGTACTTC; CDR3aa: CASSFTRAETQYF
abundance: NA; v_gene: TRBV4-3; j_gene: TRBJ1-1; d_gene: NA; CDR3nt: TGCGCCAGCAGCCAATTCTTAGCTGACGCTGAAGCTTTCTTT; CDR3aa: CASSQFLADAEAFF
abundance: NA; v_gene: TRBV5-6; j_gene: TRBJ2-2; d_gene: NA; CDR3nt: TGTGCCAGCAGCACAACAGGGACCGGGGAGCTGTTTTTT; CDR3aa: CASSTTGTGELFF
abundance: NA; v_gene: TRBV4-1; j_gene: TRBJ2-5; d_gene: NA; CDR3nt: TGCGCCAGCAGCCATGACAAGAGGGGGGGCGCGGAGACCCAGTACTTC; CDR3aa: CASSHDKRGGAETQYF
abundance: NA; v_gene: TRBV11-2; j_gene: TRBJ1-4; d_gene: NA; CDR3nt: TGTGCCAGCAGCTTGGGGTCAGGGGTGCAGATTTCAACTAATGAAAAACTGTTTTTT; CDR3aa: CASSLGSGVQISTNEKLFF
abundance: NA; v_gene: TRBV5-1; j_gene: TRBJ1-2; d_gene: NA; CDR3nt: TGCGCCAGCAGCTTGAACAGCGGCTATGGCTACACCTTC; CDR3aa: CASSLNSGYGYTF